A selection of T cell receptor beta chains follows, all from one sample in a study of blood T cell repertoires in COVID-19. Produced via immunoSEQ multiplex PCR; TCRdb's table is partial and in-frame only. The sample lists fewer than 110,000 clones; approximately 89% were seen once. Material for sequencing was peripheral blood. The receptors were sampled from a man aged 50 to 60 with active or convalescent COVID-19. The CDR3 runs from the conserved cysteine through the conserved F or W. D genes are given only for firm matches. Clone size is given for some rows only: seen once, a few or many times, or a class if the clone is expanded.

>TRBJ1-5|TRBD1|TRBV27|NA
CASSPGTEFNQPQHF
TGTGCCAGCAGTCCAGGGACAGAGTTTAATCAGCCCCAGCATTTT
>TRBJ2-7|NA|TRBV5-4|once
CASSPHGSYEQYF
TGTGCCAGCAGCCCCCACGGTTCCTACGAGCAGTACTTC
>TRBJ1-3|NA|TRBV5-6|NA
CASSKTGQAGNTIYF
TGTGCCAGCAGCAAAACAGGGCAGGCTGGAAACACCATATATTTT
>TRBJ2-3|NA|TRBV10-3|NA
CASGVYSTGTQYF
TGTGCCAGCGGGGTGTATAGCACAGGTACGCAGTATTTT
>TRBJ2-3|TRBD2|TRBV2|NA
CASRRDYPTDTQYF
TGTGCCAGCAGACGGGACTACCCCACAGATACGCAGTATTTT
>TRBJ2-7|NA|TRBV4-2|NA
CASSQDWTTYEQYF
TGTGCCAGCAGCCAAGATTGGACTACCTACGAGCAGTACTTC
>TRBJ1-4|NA|TRBV19|NA
CASGMGHSTNEKLFF
TGTGCCAGTGGAATGGGACATTCAACTAATGAAAAACTGTTTTTT
>TRBJ2-1|TRBD2|TRBV27|NA
CASSPIFLAGSYNEQFF
TGTGCCAGCAGTCCTATTTTCCTAGCGGGGTCCTACAATGAGCAGTTCTTC
>TRBJ2-3|TRBD1|TRBV7-9|NA
CASSPGTGGTDTQYF
TGTGCCAGCAGCCCTGGGACAGGGGGTACAGATACGCAGTATTTT
>TRBJ2-3|NA|TRBV5-1|NA
CASGQLGGTDTQYF
TGCGCCAGCGGACAGTTGGGTGGCACAGATACGCAGTATTTT
>TRBJ2-5|NA|TRBV7-2|NA
CASSLASGYQETQYF
TGTGCCAGCAGCTTAGCTTCGGGGTACCAAGAGACCCAGTACTTC
>TRBJ2-1|NA|TRBV4-3|NA
CASSQGRGNEQFF
TGCGCCAGCAGCCAAGGAAGAGGTAATGAGCAGTTCTTC
>TRBJ2-2|NA|TRBV4-1|NA
CASSRLPRGLENTGELFF
TGCGCCAGCAGCCGCTTACCGAGGGGACTGGAGAACACCGGGGAGCTGTTTTTT
>TRBJ2-7|TRBD2|TRBV7-9|NA
CASSLAIGRTSYEQYF
TGTGCCAGCAGCTTAGCGATCGGGAGGACCTCCTACGAGCAGTACTTC
>TRBJ2-7|NA|TRBV3-1/TRBV3-2|NA
CASSYRLKSYEQYF
TGTGCCAGCAGCTATAGACTCAAGTCCTACGAGCAGTACTTC
>TRBJ2-7|NA|TRBV27|NA
CASSLYSSSESYEQYF
TGTGCCAGCAGTTTATACTCTAGCTCAGAATCCTACGAGCAGTACTTC
>TRBJ2-7|NA|TRBV27|NA
CASSLGASYEQYF
TGTGCCAGCAGTTTAGGGGCCTCTTACGAGCAGTACTTC
>TRBJ2-7|NA|TRBV5-6|NA
CASSLGRPQRGQYF
TGTGCCAGCAGCTTGGGGCGGCCTCAACGAGGGCAGTACTTC
>TRBJ2-7|NA|TRBV5-1|NA
CASSLEQGFYEQYF
TGCGCCAGCAGCTTGGAACAGGGCTTCTACGAGCAGTACTTC